The rows below give T cell receptor beta chains drawn from one sample of a study of blood T cell repertoires in COVID-19. TCRdb's copy holds only in-frame clones and misses some; the assay was immunoSEQ multiplex PCR. The sample has more than 300,000 clones, 75% to 90% seen once. The sample comprised peripheral blood. The receptors derive from a woman aged 45-59 years with COVID-19, enrolled during active disease. The CDR3 runs from the conserved cysteine through the conserved F or W.

v_gene: TRBV30; j_gene: TRBJ1-1; CDR3aa: CAWSLGLNTEAFF
v_gene: TRBV12-5; j_gene: TRBJ1-3; CDR3aa: CASGWPEGSGNTIYF
v_gene: TRBV7-9; j_gene: TRBJ1-1; CDR3aa: CASSSQVNTEAFF
v_gene: TRBV6-5; j_gene: TRBJ2-2; CDR3aa: CASSYLAANTGELFF
v_gene: TRBV7-2; j_gene: TRBJ1-1; CDR3aa: CASSLDSLTPGTEAFF
v_gene: TRBV9; j_gene: TRBJ1-6; CDR3aa: CASSLAGEGYSYNSPLHF
v_gene: TRBV6-5; j_gene: TRBJ2-7; CDR3aa: CASSGTGYYEQYF
v_gene: TRBV5-1; j_gene: TRBJ2-1; CDR3aa: CASRQQPGQGLDEQFF
v_gene: TRBV5-1; j_gene: TRBJ2-5; CDR3aa: CASSPRTGNQETQYF
v_gene: TRBV19; j_gene: TRBJ2-5; CDR3aa: CASRQGLETQYF
v_gene: TRBV6-2/TRBV6-3; j_gene: TRBJ1-6; CDR3aa: CASSYTMAAWTDYSPLHF
v_gene: TRBV25-1; j_gene: TRBJ2-1; CDR3aa: CASSPTRGSSYNEQFF
v_gene: TRBV6-2/TRBV6-3; j_gene: TRBJ1-2; CDR3aa: CASSYSVSGYYGYTF
v_gene: TRBV6-2/TRBV6-3; j_gene: TRBJ1-2; CDR3aa: CASSSQGGGYTF
v_gene: TRBV5-1; j_gene: TRBJ1-2; CDR3aa: CASSLFQGSSVGYTF
v_gene: TRBV4-2; j_gene: TRBJ1-1; CDR3aa: CASSHRGRFSDTEAFF
v_gene: TRBV4-2; j_gene: TRBJ2-2; CDR3aa: CASSQAAGLAVGAGELFF
v_gene: TRBV3-1/TRBV3-2; j_gene: TRBJ1-1; CDR3aa: CASSQDRAGVGTEAFF
v_gene: TRBV11-3; j_gene: TRBJ1-3; CDR3aa: CASSSQASGNTIYF
v_gene: TRBV5-1; j_gene: TRBJ2-5; CDR3aa: CASSLPNQETQYF
v_gene: TRBV6-4; j_gene: TRBJ2-5; CDR3aa: CASSEGTTHQETQYF
v_gene: TRBV11-2; j_gene: TRBJ2-1; CDR3aa: CASSLDRSEQFF
v_gene: TRBV30; j_gene: TRBJ2-7; CDR3aa: CAWTTGQGASYEQYF
v_gene: TRBV30; j_gene: TRBJ2-7; CDR3aa: CAWSEHYEQYF
v_gene: TRBV27; j_gene: TRBJ1-2; CDR3aa: CASSLYRTATEGYTF
v_gene: TRBV12-3/TRBV12-4; j_gene: TRBJ1-3; CDR3aa: CASRRASGNTIYF
v_gene: TRBV23-1; j_gene: TRBJ2-7; CDR3aa: CASSQSIIASEQYF
v_gene: TRBV15; j_gene: TRBJ2-2; CDR3aa: CATSRAAGGGSGELFF
v_gene: TRBV27; j_gene: TRBJ2-4; CDR3aa: CASSSPGTGGLWGGYIQYF
v_gene: TRBV19; j_gene: TRBJ1-1; CDR3aa: CASSFLTVNTEAFF
v_gene: TRBV6-6; j_gene: TRBJ2-3; CDR3aa: CASTIRAPAYSGSQYF
v_gene: TRBV5-5; j_gene: TRBJ1-2; CDR3aa: CASSSGQGTKLSNGYTF
v_gene: TRBV7-2; j_gene: TRBJ1-5; CDR3aa: CASSPAGTDNQPQHF
v_gene: TRBV11-1; j_gene: TRBJ2-1; CDR3aa: CASGKGLAGGENEQFF
v_gene: TRBV2; j_gene: TRBJ1-5; CDR3aa: CASRADSSNQPQHF
v_gene: TRBV5-1; j_gene: TRBJ1-1; CDR3aa: CASSRSEANTEAFF
v_gene: TRBV27; j_gene: TRBJ1-2; CDR3aa: CASTGANYYGYTF
v_gene: TRBV2; j_gene: TRBJ1-6; CDR3aa: CASSDSEGTALHF
v_gene: TRBV11-2; j_gene: TRBJ2-4; CDR3aa: CASSPQRLAGDGIQYF
v_gene: TRBV20-1; j_gene: TRBJ1-2; CDR3aa: CSAPDTYGYTF
v_gene: TRBV3-1/TRBV3-2; j_gene: TRBJ1-2; CDR3aa: CASSPGQGDLAYGYTF
v_gene: TRBV6-5; j_gene: TRBJ2-1; CDR3aa: CASSSRDRLCNEQFF
v_gene: TRBV6-1; j_gene: TRBJ1-4; CDR3aa: CASSDPLEGETANEKLFF
v_gene: TRBV30; j_gene: TRBJ2-3; CDR3aa: CAWSRGLAGGTDTQYF
v_gene: TRBV7-9; j_gene: TRBJ2-5; CDR3aa: CASSLAGGGNQETQYF
v_gene: TRBV13; j_gene: TRBJ2-1; CDR3aa: CASSPGVAGSNEQFF
v_gene: TRBV30; j_gene: TRBJ1-1; CDR3aa: CAWSPWTGSFVGDTEAFF
v_gene: TRBV5-5; j_gene: TRBJ1-5; CDR3aa: CASSLRQGQARPQHF
v_gene: TRBV5-1; j_gene: TRBJ2-7; CDR3aa: CASSETRQTEQYF
v_gene: TRBV19; j_gene: TRBJ2-1; CDR3aa: CASSLGQGYNEQFF
v_gene: TRBV3-1/TRBV3-2; j_gene: TRBJ2-1; CDR3aa: CASSQVESMLTNEQFF
v_gene: TRBV18; j_gene: TRBJ1-4; CDR3aa: CASSPAQGTVNEKLFF
v_gene: TRBV19; j_gene: TRBJ1-2; CDR3aa: CASTGQGTNYGYTF
v_gene: TRBV18; j_gene: TRBJ2-5; CDR3aa: CASSPPVRETQYF
v_gene: TRBV6-5; j_gene: TRBJ1-3; CDR3aa: CATGRQGKAGNTIYF
v_gene: TRBV7-9; j_gene: TRBJ2-7; CDR3aa: CAGGSPGRGAYEQYF
v_gene: TRBV9; j_gene: TRBJ2-7; CDR3aa: CASSAGTGGSYEQYF
v_gene: TRBV9; j_gene: TRBJ2-3; CDR3aa: CASSAGRTDTQYF
v_gene: TRBV19; j_gene: TRBJ2-5; CDR3aa: CASRGGAGPQETQYF
v_gene: TRBV4-1; j_gene: TRBJ2-7; CDR3aa: CASSQDPDSYEQYF